Listed here are 25 T cell receptor beta chains from one sample, sequenced in a study of regulatory T cells in long-lasting Graves disease. Time point: newly diagnosed GD, antithyroid drugs for less than 3 months. Construction of the TCR library relied on RNA isolated from PBMCs. TCR beta libraries were built with iRepertoire HTBI primers and Arm-PCR of CDR3 regions. A single record per CDR3 protein comes from TCRdb applying MiXCR to the multiplex PCR reads. Of 350,000 to 500,000 distinct CDR3 sequences in the sample, approximately 14% were seen once. The same data also went into a second study, on T cells in Graves' hyperthyroidism and ophthalmopathy.

The sequencing used peripheral blood mononuclear cells (PBMCs), collected at new diagnosis, from a patient treated with antithyroid drugs. The receptors here all came from a woman between 45 and 65 years old with Graves disease.

This clonotype was counted ten times or more. The chain joins TRBV28 to TRBJ2-5; 14 bases align to TRBD2. The CDR3 consists of 17 residues. V was pared by 5 bases and J by 2 bases, with 7 bases of the junction left unmatched. The germline gives CDR1 MDHEN, CDR2 SYDVKM. CDR3 loop: CASSPPGTSGSQETQYF. The CDR3 bases are TGTGCCAGCAGTCCCCCCGGGACTAGCGGGAGTCAAGAGACCCAGTACTTC.

This clonotype was picked up many times. The genes are TRBV12-3 or TRBV12-4 and TRBJ1-2; perhaps TRBD1 as D (5 bases). Trimming cost V 2 bases and J 7 bases, with 8 bases left between them. The CDR3 contains 12 residues. CDR3 loop: CASSLSGFGYTF. The DNA for the CDR3 is TGTGCCAGCAGTTTATCAGGGTTTGGCTACACCTTC.

This clonotype was picked up many times. The genes are TRBV27 and TRBJ2-2; D perhaps matches TRBD2 (5 bases). Germline V gene data show CDR1 as MNHEY and CDR2 as SMNVEV (reference sequence). The germline V and J ends were trimmed by 2 bases and 5 bases, with 12 bases remaining between them. The CDR3 totals 15 residues. CDR3 nucleotides: TGTGCCAGCAGTTTAGTGGGAGAGAGAACCGGGGAGCTGTTTTTT. Translation: CASSLVGERTGELFF.

The rearrangement links TRBV14 to TRBJ2-3; D perhaps matches TRBD2 (5 bases). The V end lost 1 base, the J end lost 10 bases, and 6 bases lay between the germline ends. Germline V gene data show CDR1 as SGHDN and CDR2 as FVKESK. The CDR3 runs 11 residues. CDR3 protein: CASSQVGAQYF. The CDR3 DNA is TGTGCCAGCAGCCAAGTCGGGGCGCAGTATTTT.

This clonotype was counted at least ten times. This chain uses TRBV11-1 with TRBJ1-6; D may be TRBD1 (5 bases). The CDR3 contains 15 residues. Trimming left V 0 bases short and J 10 bases short, with 13 bases between. Per germline, CDR1 SGHAT and CDR2 FQDESV (reference sequence). The CDR3, as DNA: TGTGCCAGCAGCTTAGCGGACATCCGCGACTCACCCCTCCACTTT. It encodes CASSLADIRDSPLHF.

The CDR3 sequence: CSASFTSGGETQYF. In DNA form, the CDR3 reads TGCAGTGCTAGTTTTACTAGCGGGGGGGAGACCCAGTACTTC. The rearrangement links TRBV20-1 to TRBJ2-5; 12 nucleotides line up with TRBD2. Trimming cost V 3 bases and J 5 bases; bases outside gene matches: 4. This CDR3 spans 14 amino acids. From germline, CDR1 is DFQATT and CDR2 SNEGSKA (reference sequence).

The sample holds many counts of this clonotype. The chain links TRBV28 to TRBJ1-2; D not certain. Trimming removed 5 bases from V and 4 bases from J, with 14 bases in between. The CDR3 is 14 residues long. CDR1 is MDHEN, CDR2 SYDVKM, per germline. In DNA, the CDR3 is TGTGCCAGCAGTCCCTACGAAAAGACCTATGGCTACACCTTC. Translated: CASSPYEKTYGYTF.

The sample holds a few counts of this clonotype. This chain joins TRBV20-1 and TRBJ2-7; no reliable D call. Trimming pared 0 bases from V and 3 bases from J, leaving 12 bases between. Germline loops: CDR1 DFQATT, CDR2 SNEGSKA (reference sequence). The CDR3 runs 14 residues. This CDR3 is CSARDPDPGYEQYF. DNA for the CDR3: TGCAGTGCTAGAGATCCAGATCCCGGCTACGAGCAGTACTTC.

The sample holds a few counts of this clonotype. The V call is TRBV5-8, the J call TRBJ1-2; D ambiguous. Germline CDR1 SGHTS, CDR2 YDEGEE. This CDR3 spans 16 amino acids. Deletions cut 4 bases from V and 4 bases from J, with 20 bases between. This chain's CDR3 is CASSPRVARDGYGYTF. The CDR3 region has the DNA TGTGCCAGCAGCCCCCGGGTGGCCCGTGATGGCTATGGCTACACCTTC.

The table lists this clonotype with a few counts. The chain carries TRBV7-9 and TRBJ1-3; 8 bases are shared with TRBD1. The germline gives CDR1 SEHNR, CDR2 FQNEAQ (reference sequence). Unmatched junction bases numbered 5, after V lost 5 bases and J lost 2 bases. This CDR3 is 15 amino acids long. The CDR3 spells CASSDAGGTGNTIYF. DNA for the CDR3: TGTGCCAGCAGCGACGCAGGGGGCACTGGAAACACCATATATTTT.

At least ten counts were recorded for this clonotype. J is TRBJ2-7 and V is TRBV27, with a tentative D call TRBD1 (6 bases). The CDR3 has 16 amino acids. The V end lost 6 bases, the J end lost 3 bases, and 21 bases lay between the germline ends. Germline values: CDR1 MNHEY, CDR2 SMNVEV (reference sequence). Written as DNA, the CDR3 is TGTGCCAGCAGGGGGATACTAAGGACAGAGAGCTACGAGCAGTACTTC. Translated, it gives CASRGILRTESYEQYF.

Ten or more counts support this clonotype. J is TRBJ1-5 and V is TRBV12-3 or TRBV12-4, with D possibly being TRBD1 (5 bases). The CDR3 contains 13 residues. Trimming removed 4 bases at V and 1 base at J, with 5 bases between. The CDR3 loop reads CASSWGSNQPQHF. The CDR3 coding sequence is TGTGCCAGCAGTTGGGGCAGCAATCAGCCCCAGCATTTT.

This clonotype was counted ten times or more. CDR3 amino acids: CASSPGLASIQETQYF. The CDR3, as DNA: TGTGCCAGCAGCCCGGGACTAGCGTCCATTCAAGAGACCCAGTACTTC. The rearrangement joins TRBV7-8 to TRBJ2-5, with 10 bases that match TRBD2. This CDR3 has 16 residues. Germline-derived CDR1 and CDR2 are SGHVS and FQNEAQ. V dropped 5 bases and J dropped 2; count of bases not matched to a gene: 8.

J is TRBJ2-7 and V is TRBV4-1, with 14 nucleotides matching TRBD2. J was trimmed by 7 bases and V by 4 bases; bases with no gene match: 6. CDR1 MGHRA and CDR2 YSYEKL come from the germline V gene. The CDR3 loop spans 15 amino acids. CDR3 DNA sequence: TGCGCCAGCAGCCGATCGACTAGCGGGAGGGGGGAGCAGTACTTC. Translated, it gives CASSRSTSGRGEQYF.

This clonotype has a count of ten or more. V usage is TRBV30 and J usage is TRBJ1-5, with 11 positions matching TRBD1. Germline loops: CDR1 GTSNPN, CDR2 SVGIG (reference sequence). V lost 5 bases to trimming and J lost 4 bases; unmatched junction nucleotides: 4. CDR3 length: 14 residues. CDR3 bases: TGTGCCTGGGGCCGGGACAGGGGGAATCAGCCCCAGCATTTT. Protein product: CAWGRDRGNQPQHF. Drawing the rest from reference TRBV30 and TRBJ1-5, the complete variable domain is SQTIHQWPATLVQPVGSPLSLECTVEGTSNPNLYWYRQAAGRGLQLLFYSVGIGQISSEVPQNLSASRPQDRQFILSSKKLLLSDSGFYLCAWGRDRGNQPQHFGDGTRLSIL.

This clonotype was seen at least ten times. The chain combines TRBV9 with TRBJ2-7, with D perhaps matching TRBD2 (5 bases). Germline CDR1 SGDLS, CDR2 YYNGEE. Trimming removed 0 bases from V and 2 bases from J, with 9 bases in between. This CDR3 has 14 residues. The CDR3 DNA is TGTGCCAGCAGCGTAGACGACTACCCCTACGAGCAGTACTTC. It is translated as CASSVDDYPYEQYF.

This clonotype was observed many times. This chain links TRBV29-1 with TRBJ2-7; 7 bases match TRBD1. Germline values: CDR1 SQVTM, CDR2 ANQGSEA. The trim removed 5 bases at V and 6 bases at J, leaving 13 bases unmatched. The length of the CDR3 is 14 residues. The CDR3 nucleotides read TGCAGCGTTACACCGGGACAGAGAACCCGCGAGCAGTACTTC. Translated: CSVTPGQRTREQYF.

This clonotype was found many times. V usage is TRBV6-2 or TRBV6-3 and J usage is TRBJ2-1; 12 nucleotides agree with TRBD2. CDR3 length: 17 residues. V was pared by 6 bases and J by 6 bases, with 12 bases of the junction left unmatched. CDR1 MNHEY and CDR2 SVGEGT come from the germline V gene. The CDR3 DNA is TGTGCCAGCAGCAACGGACTAGCGGGATACGGCGTCAATGAGCAGTTCTTC. This sequence encodes CASSNGLAGYGVNEQFF.

In this sample, this clonotype turned up many times. The chain couples TRBV10-3 to TRBJ2-7; TRBD2 is a possible D gene (5 bases). Germline V CDR1 and CDR2: ENHRY, SYGVKD. This CDR3 is built from 15 residues. V was cut by 0 bases and J by 3 bases, with 12 bases left in between. CDR3 protein: CAISESRGQVYEQYF. CDR3 nucleotides: TGTGCCATCAGTGAGTCCCGGGGTCAGGTCTACGAGCAGTACTTC.

This clonotype came up many times. The V and J genes are TRBV7-9 and TRBJ2-3; 8 bases are a match to TRBD2. Per the germline V gene, CDR1 is SEHNR and CDR2 is FQNEAQ (reference sequence). V was clipped by 7 bases and J by 6 bases; unmatched bases: 9. CDR3 length: 14 amino acids. The CDR3 spells CASIPGLGVDTQYF. CDR3 DNA: TGTGCCAGCATCCCGGGACTAGGGGTTGATACGCAGTATTTT.

In its sample, this clonotype was seen a few times. The gene calls are TRBV11-2 and TRBJ1-6; maybe TRBD1 (5 bases). The length of the CDR3 is 14 residues. Germline V gene sequence: CDR1 SGHAT, CDR2 FQNNGV. V gave up 5 bases and J gave up 10 bases, with 15 bases separating them. CDR3 sequence reads: CASSSQGRGSPLHF. The CDR3 DNA reads TGTGCCAGCAGCAGCCAGGGTAGAGGCTCACCCCTCCACTTT. Supplemented by reference TRBV11-2 and TRBJ1-6, the full variable domain reads EAGVAQSPRYKIIEKRQSVAFWCNPISGHATLYWYQQILGQGPKLLIQFQNNGVVDDSQLPKDRFSAERLKGVDSTLKIQPAKLEDSAVYLCASSSQGRGSPLHFGNGTRLTVT.

This clonotype has ten or more counts. This chain links TRBV24-1 with TRBJ1-2; D not resolved. The CDR3 runs to 12 residues. V lost 3 bases and J 6 bases, leaving 7 bases between the germline ends. Germline V gene lookup returns CDR1 KGHDR and CDR2 SFDVKD. The CDR3 loop reads CATSDQADGYTF. CDR3 sequence (DNA): TGTGCCACCAGTGATCAGGCAGATGGCTACACCTTC.

This clonotype came up a few times. The chain uses TRBV14 and TRBJ2-2, with D perhaps being TRBD1 or TRBD2 (5 bases each). Trimming took 0 bases from V and 0 from J, leaving 8 bases between them. This CDR3 has 16 amino acids. Looked up from germline, CDR1 is SGHDN and CDR2 is FVKESK. CDR3 coding DNA: TGTGCCAGCAGCCAAGATGTGGGGGCGAACACCGGGGAGCTGTTTTTT. As protein: CASSQDVGANTGELFF.

The chain joins TRBV20-1 to TRBJ2-1, with 7 nucleotides matching TRBD2. The CDR3 consists of 13 residues. The trim removed 4 bases at V and 5 bases at J, leaving 5 bases unmatched. Per the germline V gene, CDR1 is DFQATT and CDR2 is SNEGSKA (reference sequence). CDR3 residues: CSANTGTNNEQFF. The CDR3 DNA reads as TGCAGTGCTAATACCGGGACTAACAATGAGCAGTTCTTC.

In its sample, this clonotype was seen once. A far larger clone is one nucleotide away, so this likely arose from a read error. The rearrangement uses TRBV7-9 and TRBJ2-7, with D possibly being TRBD2 (6 bases). The CDR3 loop spans 15 amino acids. The V gene's germline CDR1 is SEHNR and CDR2 FQNEAQ (reference sequence). The CDR3 DNA sequence: TGTGCCAGCAGTTTAGGCGGGGTGGCCCCCAGCGGGCAGTACTTC. This gives the protein CASSLGGVAPSGQYF.